One and the same sample provided the 20 T cell receptor beta chains below, sequenced in a study of T-cell reconstitution after alpha-beta-depleted transplantation in children. Using unique molecular identifiers, the investigators prepared the TCRbeta library. MiXCR was run by TCRdb on the PCR reads, yielding one entry per CDR3 protein. Of 3,000 to 4,500 distinct CDR3 sequences in the sample, roughly 23% are singletons; the top ten hold 58%. The material was PBMCs, mostly from graft donor cells, obtained 60 days after TCRalphabeta/CD19-depleted stem cell transplant. The receptors come from a boy under three years old who had a stem cell transplant for acute myeloid leukemia, so the T cells may come from the graft donor.

In this sample, this clonotype turned up many times. This rearrangement joins TRBV12-3 or TRBV12-4 to TRBJ1-2; no reliable D call. V was shortened by 4 bases and J by 7 bases, with 10 bases between the two germline ends. The CDR3 is 12 amino acids. CDR3 bases: TGTGCCAGCAGTTCCAGGTTCGCTGGCTACACCTTC. Amino acids: CASSSRFAGYTF.

This clonotype showed up many times. This chain uses TRBV19 with TRBJ1-5; D not certain. The CDR3 totals 15 residues. The germline gives CDR1 LNHDA, CDR2 SQIVND (reference sequence). V gave up 5 bases and J gave up 0 bases, with 11 bases separating them. This chain's CDR3 is CASSRRVYSNQPQHF. DNA of the CDR3: TGTGCCAGTAGTCGGCGGGTGTATAGCAATCAGCCCCAGCATTTT.

The table lists this clonotype with many counts. CDR3: CSAREGSNTEAFF. The CDR3 DNA sequence: TGCAGTGCTAGAGAAGGTTCGAACACTGAAGCTTTCTTT. This chain uses TRBV20-1 with TRBJ1-1, with D unclear. Germline loops: CDR1 DFQATT, CDR2 SNEGSKA (reference sequence). CDR3 length: 13 residues. V lost 0 bases, J lost 1 base, and 6 bases lay in between.

In its sample, this clonotype was seen many times. The chain combines TRBV24-1 with TRBJ2-1; D gene ambiguous. The CDR3 loop spans 14 amino acids. V was shortened by 4 bases and J by 6 bases, with 12 bases between the two germline ends. Germline V CDR1 and CDR2: KGHDR, SFDVKD. CDR3: CATSEDDTTNEQFF. The CDR3 DNA sequence: TGTGCCACCAGTGAAGACGATACAACCAATGAGCAGTTCTTC.

The table lists this clonotype with many counts. The genes are TRBV24-1 and TRBJ2-5; D call uncertain. With 2 bases removed from V and 5 bases from J, the gap between germline ends came to 17 bases. Germline CDR1 KGHDR, CDR2 SFDVKD. The CDR3 contains 16 residues. The CDR3 bases are TGTGCCACCAGTGATTCGCAAGGCCTTCCTAGGGAGACCCAGTACTTC. It specifies CATSDSQGLPRETQYF.

The chain links TRBV6-7 to TRBJ2-3; 7 bases align to TRBD1. TRBV6-7 is annotated as an ORF whose role is uncertain. The CDR3 is 15 residues long. The CDR3 here is CGASYYKGAADTQYF. CDR3 nucleotides: TGTGGCGCCAGTTATTATAAGGGGGCGGCAGATACGCAGTATTTT.

This clonotype is categorized as medium-sized (0.01 to 0.1%). The chain uses TRBV2 and TRBJ2-3, with D maybe TRBD1 (6 bases). The CDR3 has 14 residues. V lost 4 bases and J 1 base, leaving 9 bases between the germline ends. Germline V gene sequence: CDR1 SNHLY, CDR2 FYNNEI. CDR3 loop: CASSVDSRTDTQYF. As DNA, the CDR3 is TGTGCCAGCAGTGTGGACAGCCGCACAGATACGCAGTATTTT.

This clonotype was seen a few times. The V and J genes are TRBV7-2 and TRBJ2-1; 8 bases fit TRBD2. CDR1 SGHTA and CDR2 FQGNSA come from the germline V gene. The CDR3 is made up of 15 amino acids. The trim removed 3 bases at V and 4 bases at J, leaving 5 bases unmatched. The CDR3 spells CASSLAGGPYNEQFF. The CDR3 nucleotides are TGTGCCAGCAGCTTGGCGGGGGGCCCATACAATGAGCAGTTCTTC.

Many counts were recorded for this clonotype. V usage is TRBV6-5 and J usage is TRBJ2-2; 7 nucleotides align to TRBD2. Per germline, CDR1 MNHEY and CDR2 SVGAGI. The CDR3 contains 15 residues. Trimming cost V 6 bases and J 5 bases; bases outside gene matches: 9. DNA of the CDR3: TGTGCCAGCAGCCCCAACTGGGGGGGGACCGGGGAGCTGTTTTTT. It codes for CASSPNWGGTGELFF.

This clonotype was observed many times. The chain has TRBV6-5 and TRBJ1-5; D perhaps matches TRBD1 (5 bases). The V gene lost 5 bases and the J gene lost 5 bases, with 13 bases spanning the gap. CDR3 length: 14 residues. Germline V CDR1 and CDR2: MNHEY, SVGAGI. This CDR3 reads CASSPRRGDQPQHF. As DNA, the CDR3 is TGTGCCAGCAGTCCTCGAAGGGGAGATCAGCCCCAGCATTTT.

This clonotype was seen just once. The V gene is TRBV2, the J gene TRBJ2-1; 9 positions match TRBD1. This CDR3 has 13 amino acids. The junction had 7 bases not matched to a gene; V was cut back by 8 bases and J by 8 bases. From germline, CDR1 is SNHLY and CDR2 FYNNEI. DNA for the CDR3: TGTGCCAGCCTGGGACAGGGTAGCGATGAGCAGTTCTTC. Amino acid sequence: CASLGQGSDEQFF.

This clonotype came up many times. The rearrangement links TRBV7-8 to TRBJ1-1; D unclear. V lost 5 bases to trimming and J lost 0 bases, with 13 bases between them. Looked up from germline, CDR1 is SGHVS and CDR2 is FQNEAQ. The CDR3 extends over 15 amino acids. In nucleotides, the CDR3 is TGTGCCAGCAGCCTTACCTCGACCATGAACACTGAAGCTTTCTTT. Translated: CASSLTSTMNTEAFF.

This clonotype has at least ten counts. The V call is TRBV6-6, the J call TRBJ1-1, with D possibly TRBD1 on 5 matching bases. In germline, CDR1 is MNHNY, CDR2 SVGAGI (reference sequence). The length of the CDR3 is 10 residues. V was cut by 8 bases and J by 6 bases, with 7 bases left in between. CDR3 protein: CASGGSEAFF. CDR3 in DNA: TGTGCCAGCGGGGGATCTGAAGCTTTCTTT.

This clonotype was found a few times. V gene TRBV4-1 combines with J gene TRBJ1-6; 7 nucleotides match TRBD1. The germline CDR1 and CDR2 sequences are MGHRA and YSYEKL. CDR3 size: 12 residues. V shed 5 bases and J 9 bases; nucleotides not matched to a gene: 1. The CDR3 reads CASSDRVSPLHF. DNA of the CDR3: TGCGCCAGCAGCGACAGGGTTTCACCCCTCCACTTT.

This clonotype occurred many times. In DNA, the CDR3 is TGCAGTGCTAGAGGCCCTACCGAGCAGTTCTTC. Encoded protein: CSARGPTEQFF. The chain carries TRBV20-1 and TRBJ2-1; D is ambiguous. CDR1 and CDR2 from the germline V gene are DFQATT and SNEGSKA (reference sequence). V was trimmed by 1 base and J by 10 bases, leaving 8 bases between them. The CDR3 consists of 11 residues.

The chain recombines TRBV7-9 with TRBJ1-1, with 10 nucleotides matching TRBD1. Germline values: CDR1 SEHNR, CDR2 FQNEAQ (reference sequence). J was trimmed by 5 bases and V by 6 bases; bases with no gene match: 6. The CDR3 is 14 residues long. The CDR3 DNA follows: TGTGCCAGCAGGTCGACAGGGGGCTCAACTGAAGCTTTCTTT. Residues: CASRSTGGSTEAFF.

Relative to its sample, this clonotype is medium-sized. The CDR3 region has the DNA TGTGCCAGCAGCATCCGGGACAGGGGGCCTATATCCACAGATACGCAGTATTTT. It translates to CASSIRDRGPISTDTQYF. This chain joins TRBV7-9 and TRBJ2-3; TRBD1 matches 12 bases. The ends lost 5 bases at V and 2 bases at J; junction bases unmatched: 11. CDR1 is SEHNR, CDR2 FQNEAQ, per germline (reference sequence). The CDR3 covers 18 residues.

This clonotype appeared a single time. This chain connects TRBV15 to TRBJ2-1; D possibly corresponds to TRBD1 (6 bases). The germline gives CDR1 LNHNV, CDR2 YYDKDF (reference sequence). The CDR3 runs 13 residues. CDR3 nucleotides: TGTGTGGTCTTGGGGGCTTTTCACAATGAGCAGTTCTTC. Encoded protein: CVVLGAFHNEQFF.

This clonotype has a count of ten or more. V usage is TRBV15 and J usage is TRBJ2-5; D uncertain. The CDR3 spans 15 residues. Germline CDR1 LNHNV, CDR2 YYDKDF (reference sequence). Trimming left V 1 base short and J 2 bases short, with 11 bases between. CDR3 residues: CATSRAWQQQETQYF. The CDR3 DNA sequence: TGTGCCACCAGCAGAGCATGGCAGCAGCAAGAGACCCAGTACTTC.

This clonotype appeared once. The chain has TRBV4-2 and TRBJ2-3; 8 nucleotides line up with TRBD1. Germline CDR1 and CDR2: LGHNA and YNFKEQ. This CDR3 has 15 amino acids. V shed 5 bases and J 0 bases; nucleotides not matched to a gene: 4. The CDR3 nucleotides are TGTGCCAGCAGCAACCACAGGGGGAGCACAGATACGCAGTATTTT. It codes for CASSNHRGSTDTQYF.